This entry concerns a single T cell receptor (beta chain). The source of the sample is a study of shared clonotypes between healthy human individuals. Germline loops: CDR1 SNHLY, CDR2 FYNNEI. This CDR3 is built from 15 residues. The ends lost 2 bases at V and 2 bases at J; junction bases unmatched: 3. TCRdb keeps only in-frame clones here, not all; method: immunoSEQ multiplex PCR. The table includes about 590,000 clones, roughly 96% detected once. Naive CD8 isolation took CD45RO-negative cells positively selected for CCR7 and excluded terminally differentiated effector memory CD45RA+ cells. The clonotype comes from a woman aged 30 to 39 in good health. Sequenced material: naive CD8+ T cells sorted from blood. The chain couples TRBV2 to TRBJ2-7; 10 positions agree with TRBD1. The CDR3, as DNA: TGTGCCAGCAGTGAAAATGGACAGGGGGCCTACGAGCAGTACTTC. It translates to CASSENGQGAYEQYF.